This is a list of T cell receptor beta chains from one sample in a study of blood T cell repertoires in COVID-19. The repertoire was sequenced with immunoSEQ multiplex PCR; TCRdb's copy has only in-frame clones and lacks some. The sample includes about 160,000 clones, roughly 78% seen only once; the top ten take 8.1%. Sequenced material: peripheral blood. These receptors all stem from a woman aged 60-70 years with COVID-19, enrolled during active disease. Both conserved end residues are part of each CDR3. Fields, in order: clone size, D gene, J gene, V gene, CDR3 protein, CDR3 DNA. A D gene is named only where the DNA matches it firmly. A row's size may be missing; if present it is once, few, many or a size class.

size: few; D: TRBD1; J: TRBJ2-6; V: TRBV10-3; CDR3: CAISRTGQISGANVLTF; DNA: TGTGCCATCAGTCGGACAGGGCAGATTTCCGGGGCCAACGTCCTGACTTTC
size: .; D: .; J: TRBJ1-2; V: TRBV4-1; CDR3: CASTSFLQGGGYTF; DNA: TGCGCCAGCACCTCATTCTTACAGGGCGGAGGCTACACCTTC
size: .; D: TRBD1; J: TRBJ2-1; V: TRBV5-1; CDR3: CASSLRDRVTNEQFF; DNA: TGCGCCAGCAGCTTGAGGGACAGGGTTACCAATGAGCAGTTCTTC
size: .; D: TRBD2; J: TRBJ2-1; V: TRBV19; CDR3: CASSIRSGGVNEQFF; DNA: TGTGCCAGTAGTATACGGAGCGGGGGGGTCAATGAGCAGTTCTTC
size: once; D: .; J: TRBJ1-3; V: TRBV2; CDR3: CASSEQRRGNTIYF; DNA: TGTGCCAGCAGTGAGCAGAGGCGTGGAAACACCATATATTTT
size: few; D: TRBD2; J: TRBJ2-1; V: TRBV24-1; CDR3: CATGLAGTYNEQFF; DNA: TGTGCCACTGGACTAGCGGGCACCTACAATGAGCAGTTCTTC
size: .; D: .; J: TRBJ1-6; V: TRBV25-1; CDR3: CASSELRREKSPLHF; DNA: TGTGCCAGCAGTGAATTGCGCAGGGAAAAATCACCCCTCCACTTT
size: .; D: .; J: TRBJ2-5; V: TRBV25-1; CDR3: CASSGLKTQYF; DNA: TGTGCCAGCAGTGGACTAAAGACCCAGTACTTC
size: .; D: .; J: TRBJ1-1; V: TRBV28; CDR3: CASSPPRRDKAFF; DNA: TGTGCCAGCAGTCCCCCCCGCAGGGACAAAGCTTTCTTT
size: .; D: TRBD1; J: TRBJ1-2; V: TRBV6-5; CDR3: CASTGGRDRGGYTF; DNA: TGTGCCAGCACCGGGGGGAGGGACAGGGGTGGCTACACCTTC
size: .; D: .; J: TRBJ2-5; V: TRBV7-9; CDR3: CASSLIGVGETQYF; DNA: TGTGCCAGCAGCTTGATCGGGGTGGGAGAGACCCAGTACTTC
size: .; D: TRBD2; J: TRBJ2-4; V: TRBV4-3; CDR3: CASSQDIEGLAGRTKNIQYF; DNA: TGCGCCAGCAGCCAAGACATTGAGGGACTAGCGGGAAGAACCAAAAACATTCAGTACTTC
size: .; D: TRBD2; J: TRBJ2-1; V: TRBV5-1; CDR3: CASSLVRGGLNEQFF; DNA: TGCGCCAGCAGCTTGGTTCGGGGGGGCCTCAATGAGCAGTTCTTC
size: .; D: TRBD2; J: TRBJ2-3; V: TRBV27; CDR3: CASSPPPTSGRDTQYF; DNA: TGTGCCAGCAGTCCCCCGCCTACTAGCGGGAGGGATACGCAGTATTTT
size: .; D: .; J: TRBJ1-1; V: TRBV2; CDR3: CASSGQTLGTEAFF; DNA: TGTGCCAGCAGTGGACAGACCTTAGGGACTGAAGCTTTCTTT
size: .; D: .; J: TRBJ2-2; V: TRBV4-2; CDR3: CASSQGLLYGELFF; DNA: TGTGCCAGCAGCCAAGGACTGCTCTATGGGGAGCTGTTTTTT
size: .; D: .; J: TRBJ1-2; V: TRBV24-1; CDR3: CATSDRNMGSSGYTF; DNA: TGTGCCACCAGTGACAGGAACATGGGCAGCTCTGGCTACACCTTC